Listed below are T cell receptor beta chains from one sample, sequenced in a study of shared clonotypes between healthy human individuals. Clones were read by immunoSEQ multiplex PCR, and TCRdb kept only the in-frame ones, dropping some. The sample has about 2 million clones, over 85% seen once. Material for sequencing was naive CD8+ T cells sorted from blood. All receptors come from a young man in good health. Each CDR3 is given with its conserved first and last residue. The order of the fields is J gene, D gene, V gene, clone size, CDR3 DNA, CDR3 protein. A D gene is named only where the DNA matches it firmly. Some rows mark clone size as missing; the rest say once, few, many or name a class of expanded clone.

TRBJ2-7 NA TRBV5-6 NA TGTGCCAGCAGCCCCCCCTATTCTGGCTACGAGCAGTACTTC CASSPPYSGYEQYF
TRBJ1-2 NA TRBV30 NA TGTGCCTGGAGCCACATGGTGTCAGGGGATGGCTATGGCTACACCTTC CAWSHMVSGDGYGYTF
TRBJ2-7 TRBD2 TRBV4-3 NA TGCGCCAGCAGCCCTGGACTAGCGGGTTCCTACGAGCAGTACTTC CASSPGLAGSYEQYF
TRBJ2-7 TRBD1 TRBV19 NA TGTGCCAGTAGTATAGCAACAGGGGACGAGCAGTACTTC CASSIATGDEQYF
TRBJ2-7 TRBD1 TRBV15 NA TGTGCCACCAGCAGAGCAGGGGGAAGGGACGAGCAGTACTTC CATSRAGGRDEQYF
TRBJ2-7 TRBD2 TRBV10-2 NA TGCGCCAGCAGTCCATCTAGCGGGGACGAGCAGTACTTC CASSPSSGDEQYF
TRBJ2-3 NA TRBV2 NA TGTGCCAGCAGTGACCCCGCAGGACTGGGTAGCACAGATACGCAGTATTTT CASSDPAGLGSTDTQYF
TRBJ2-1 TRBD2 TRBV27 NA TGTGCCAGCAGTCTCCTAGCGGGGGCCGACAATGAGCAGTTCTTC CASSLLAGADNEQFF
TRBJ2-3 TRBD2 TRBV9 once TGTGCCAGCAGCTCAAATCCGGGACTAGGCACAGATACGCAGTATTTT CASSSNPGLGTDTQYF
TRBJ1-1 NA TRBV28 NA TGTGCCAGCAGTCCCCTTTTTGGGGGAGAGGGCACTGAAGCTTTCTTT CASSPLFGGEGTEAFF
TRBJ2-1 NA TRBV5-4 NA TGTGCCAGCACCGAGACCCAGGGAGCCTACAATGAGCAGTTCTTC CASTETQGAYNEQFF
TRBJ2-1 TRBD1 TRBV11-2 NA TGTGCCAGCAGCTTAGGGGCGGGGGACAGGGAGAGGTTCTTC CASSLGAGDRERFF
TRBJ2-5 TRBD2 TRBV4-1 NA TGCGCCAGCAGCCAAGGGGGACTAGCGGGGCAGAAAACCCAAGGGACCCAGTACTTC CASSQGGLAGQKTQGTQYF
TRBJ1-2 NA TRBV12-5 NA TGTGCTAGCCTGGGGGGGACTGCTCTATATGGCTACACCTTC CASLGGTALYGYTF
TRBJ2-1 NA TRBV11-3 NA TGTGCCAGCAGCTTAGCAGGGTCCTACAATGAGCAGTTCTTC CASSLAGSYNEQFF
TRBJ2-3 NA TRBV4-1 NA TGCGCCAGCAGCCAATACGACGGACACACAGATACGCAGTATTTT CASSQYDGHTDTQYF
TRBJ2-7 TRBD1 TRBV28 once TGTGCCAGCAGTTATAGGGGACAGGGGGTCGACGAGCAGTACTTC CASSYRGQGVDEQYF
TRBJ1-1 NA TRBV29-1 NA TGCAGCGTTGAAGCACAAGGGGGGGGCCTGGGAGCTTTCTTT CSVEAQGGGLGAFF
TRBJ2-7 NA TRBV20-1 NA TGCAGTGCTAGAATAGGGTACGAGCAGTACTTC CSARIGYEQYF
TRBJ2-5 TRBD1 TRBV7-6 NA TGTGCCAGCAGCTTATCGATGGGACAGGAAAAAGAGACCCAGTACTTC CASSLSMGQEKETQYF
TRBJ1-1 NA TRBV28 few TGTGCCAGCAGTTGGGCAGGGACTGAAGCTTTCTTT CASSWAGTEAFF
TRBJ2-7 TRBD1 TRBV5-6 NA TGTGCCAGCTCGGGACAGGGGTCCTACGAGCAGTACTTC CASSGQGSYEQYF
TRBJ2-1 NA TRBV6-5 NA TGTGCCACCTCGGAGGGGGCCTCGTACAATGAGCAGTTCTTC CATSEGASYNEQFF
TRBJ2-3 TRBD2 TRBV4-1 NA TGCGCCAGCAGCCTCGGGACTAGCGGGGGAACTATCACAGATACGCAGTATTTT CASSLGTSGGTITDTQYF
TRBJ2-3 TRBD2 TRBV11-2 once TGTGCCAGCAGACTGACTAGCGGGGGGACAGATACGCAGTATTTT CASRLTSGGTDTQYF
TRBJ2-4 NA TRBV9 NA TGTGCCAGCAGCGCAGCCTACGGGACGGCCGAAAACATTCAGTACTTC CASSAAYGTAENIQYF
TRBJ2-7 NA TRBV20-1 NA TGCAGTGCTAGACAGGTTTCCGAGCAGTACTTC CSARQVSEQYF
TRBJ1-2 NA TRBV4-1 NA TGCGCCAGCAGCCAAGGTACCATGGGGGGAGTTGTCTATGGCTACACCTTC CASSQGTMGGVVYGYTF
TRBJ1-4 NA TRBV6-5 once TGTGCCAGCAGTTATAGGAGGGTCACTAATGAAAAACTGTTTTTT CASSYRRVTNEKLFF
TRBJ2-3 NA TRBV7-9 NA TGTGCCAGCAGCCCCGGTGGGGTCGACACAGATACGCAGTATTTT CASSPGGVDTDTQYF
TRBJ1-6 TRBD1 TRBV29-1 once TGCAGCGTTCGGACAGGGGATGGTTCACCCCTCCACTTT CSVRTGDGSPLHF
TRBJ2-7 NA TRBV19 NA TGTGCCAGTAGTAAGGCTACTGAACTACTCTACGAGCAGTACTTC CASSKATELLYEQYF
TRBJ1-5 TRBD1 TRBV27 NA TGTGCCAGCAGTTTAATCGCCGTGGGACAGGGTCATCAGCCCCAGCATTTT CASSLIAVGQGHQPQHF
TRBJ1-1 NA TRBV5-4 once TGTGCCAGCAGCTTGGACGGATCAGGGGAAGCTTTCTTT CASSLDGSGEAFF
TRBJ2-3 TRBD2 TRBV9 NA TGTGCCAGCAGCGCTAGCGGGAAGTTGGATACGCAGTATTTT CASSASGKLDTQYF
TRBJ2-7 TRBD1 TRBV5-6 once TGTGCCAGCAGCTTGGAGTACGAAGGGGGCGCCTACGAGCAGTACTTC CASSLEYEGGAYEQYF
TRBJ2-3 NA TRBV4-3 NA TGCGCCAGCAGCCAAGTAGGGGTAACAGATACGCAGTATTTT CASSQVGVTDTQYF
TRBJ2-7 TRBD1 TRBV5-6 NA TGTGCCAGCAGCTTTGAGGGGGCCGGTTACTACGAGCAGTACTTC CASSFEGAGYYEQYF
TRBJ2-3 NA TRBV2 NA TGTGCCAGCAGTGATGTCGGGACCGGGGCAGATACGCAGTATTTT CASSDVGTGADTQYF
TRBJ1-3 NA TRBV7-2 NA TGTGCCAGCAGCTTAGTCTTCGGGACCCAAGGAGGAAACACCATATATTTT CASSLVFGTQGGNTIYF
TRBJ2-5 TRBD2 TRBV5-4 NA TGTGCCAGCAGCTTAGGACTAGTGGTCCAAGAGACCCAGTACTTC CASSLGLVVQETQYF
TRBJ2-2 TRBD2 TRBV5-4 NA TGTGCCAGCAGCTCGGGACTAGCGGGAGTAGCCGGGGAGCTGTTTTTT CASSSGLAGVAGELFF
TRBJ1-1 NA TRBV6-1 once TGTGCCAGCAGTCCCCCCACTGAAGCTTTCTTT CASSPPTEAFF
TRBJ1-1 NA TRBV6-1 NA TGTGCCAGCAAAGAGGGCACTGAAGCTTTCTTT CASKEGTEAFF
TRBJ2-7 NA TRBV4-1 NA TGCGCCAGCAGCCTTATGATATCAGGGAACGGGGAGCAGTACTTC CASSLMISGNGEQYF
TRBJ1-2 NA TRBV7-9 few TGTGCCAGCAGCCCACAGGGTCTGTGGGGCTACACCTTC CASSPQGLWGYTF
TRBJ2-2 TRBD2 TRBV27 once TGTGCCAGCAGTTTAAGACTAGCGGCCGGGGAGCTGTTTTTT CASSLRLAAGELFF